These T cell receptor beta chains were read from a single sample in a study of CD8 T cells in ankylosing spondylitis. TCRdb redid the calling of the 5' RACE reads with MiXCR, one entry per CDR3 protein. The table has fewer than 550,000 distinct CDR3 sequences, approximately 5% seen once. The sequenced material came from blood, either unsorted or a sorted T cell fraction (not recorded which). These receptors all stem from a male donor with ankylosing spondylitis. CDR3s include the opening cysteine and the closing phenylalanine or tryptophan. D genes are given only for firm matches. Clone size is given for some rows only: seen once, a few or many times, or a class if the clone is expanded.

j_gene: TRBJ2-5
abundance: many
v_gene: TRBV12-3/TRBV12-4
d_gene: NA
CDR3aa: CASSPITGLQETQYF
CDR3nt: TGTGCCAGCAGTCCCATCACGGGACTTCAAGAGACCCAGTACTTC

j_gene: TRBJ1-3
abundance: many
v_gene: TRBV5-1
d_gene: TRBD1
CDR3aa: CASSYTTGAGNTIYF
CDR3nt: TGCGCCAGCAGCTACACGACAGGGGCTGGAAACACCATATATTTT

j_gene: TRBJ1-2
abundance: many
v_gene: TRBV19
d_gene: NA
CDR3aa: CASSSDGMNYGYTF
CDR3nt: TGTGCCAGTAGTTCGGACGGAATGAACTATGGCTACACCTTC

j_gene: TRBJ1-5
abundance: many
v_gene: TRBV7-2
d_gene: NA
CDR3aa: CASSLAHGQPQHF
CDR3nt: TGTGCCAGCAGCTTAGCGCATGGGCAGCCCCAGCATTTT

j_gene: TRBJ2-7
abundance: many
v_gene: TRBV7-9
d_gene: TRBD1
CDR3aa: CASRKTGTGLYEQYF
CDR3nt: TGTGCCAGCAGAAAAACCGGGACAGGGCTTTACGAGCAGTACTTC

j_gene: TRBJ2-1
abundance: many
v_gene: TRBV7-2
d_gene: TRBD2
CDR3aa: CATGLAGDKQFF
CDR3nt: TGTGCCACCGGACTAGCGGGGGATAAGCAGTTCTTC

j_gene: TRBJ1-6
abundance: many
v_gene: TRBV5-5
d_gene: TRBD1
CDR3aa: CASSLPDRVHSPLHF
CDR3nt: TGTGCCAGCAGCTTGCCGGACAGGGTCCATTCACCCCTCCACTTT

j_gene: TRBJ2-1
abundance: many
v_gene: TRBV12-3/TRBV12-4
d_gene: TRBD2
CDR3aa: CASSNLAASYNEQFF
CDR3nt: TGTGCCAGCAGTAATCTAGCGGCATCCTACAATGAGCAGTTCTTC

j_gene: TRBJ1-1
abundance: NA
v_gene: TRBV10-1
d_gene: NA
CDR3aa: CASRSGTANTEAFF
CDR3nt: TGCGCCAGCAGATCCGGGACGGCGAACACTGAAGCTTTCTTT

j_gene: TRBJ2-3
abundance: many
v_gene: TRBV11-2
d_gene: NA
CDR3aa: CASSASNTQYF
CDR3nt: TGTGCCAGCAGCGCTTCAAATACGCAGTATTTT

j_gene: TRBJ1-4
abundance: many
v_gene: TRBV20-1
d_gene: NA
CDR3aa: CSVGAGATNEKLFF
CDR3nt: TGCAGTGTAGGGGCGGGCGCAACTAATGAAAAACTGTTTTTT

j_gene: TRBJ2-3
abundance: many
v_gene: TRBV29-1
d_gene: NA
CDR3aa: CSIEQGPTTDTQYF
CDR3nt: TGCAGCATAGAACAGGGACCGACCACAGATACGCAGTATTTT

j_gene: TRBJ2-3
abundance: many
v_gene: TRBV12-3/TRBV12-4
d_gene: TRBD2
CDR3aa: CASSRRLAADTQYF
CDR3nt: TGTGCCAGCAGCCGACGACTAGCGGCGGATACGCAGTATTTT

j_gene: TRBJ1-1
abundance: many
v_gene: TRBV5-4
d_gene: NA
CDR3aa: CASSRFEAEAFF
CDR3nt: TGTGCCAGCAGCCGTTTTGAAGCTGAAGCTTTCTTT

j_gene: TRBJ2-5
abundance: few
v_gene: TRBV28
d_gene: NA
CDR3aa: CASSYPPQTVRETQYF
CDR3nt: TGTGCCAGCAGTTACCCCCCCCAGACAGTACGAGAGACCCAGTACTTC

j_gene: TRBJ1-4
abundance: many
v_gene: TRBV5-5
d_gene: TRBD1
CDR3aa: CASSVDRARKLFF
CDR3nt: TGTGCCAGCAGCGTTGACAGGGCCCGAAAACTGTTTTTT

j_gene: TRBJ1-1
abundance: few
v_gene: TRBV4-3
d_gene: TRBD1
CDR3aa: CASSQDPPGDRESEAFF
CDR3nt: TGCGCCAGCAGCCAAGATCCGCCCGGGGACAGGGAATCTGAAGCTTTCTTT

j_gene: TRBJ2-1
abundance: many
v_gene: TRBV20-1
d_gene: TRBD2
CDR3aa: CSAPGLAGSNEQFF
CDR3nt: TGCAGTGCCCCCGGACTAGCGGGATCCAATGAGCAGTTCTTC

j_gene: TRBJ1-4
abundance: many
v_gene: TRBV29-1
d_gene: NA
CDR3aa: CSGGHINEKLFF
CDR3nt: TGCAGCGGGGGACATATTAATGAAAAACTGTTTTTT

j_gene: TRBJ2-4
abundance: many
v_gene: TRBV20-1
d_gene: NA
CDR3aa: CSALRDGRDIQYF
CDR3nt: TGCAGTGCTCTCCGGGACGGGCGAGACATTCAGTACTTC

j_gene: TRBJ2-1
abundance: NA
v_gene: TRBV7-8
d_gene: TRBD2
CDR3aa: CASSLASGRITNEQFF
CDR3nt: TGTGCCAGCAGCTTAGCTAGCGGGAGAATTACCAATGAGCAGTTCTTC

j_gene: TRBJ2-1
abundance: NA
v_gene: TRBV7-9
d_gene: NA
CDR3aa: CASSLALGGFRNNEQFF
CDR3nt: TGTGCCAGCAGCTTAGCACTAGGCGGCTTCAGAAACAATGAGCAGTTCTTC